The rows below give T cell receptor beta chains drawn from one sample of a study of blood T cells in healthy people across ages. TCRdb re-called the 5' RACE reads with MiXCR, one entry per CDR3 protein. The repertoire includes 800,000 or so distinct CDR3 sequences, approximately 25% of them detected once, and roughly 3.8% sits in the top ten. These data are also associated with another study on T cells of mothers and their children.

Sample: blood. Receptor source: a boy aged 5-17 years in good health. Each CDR3 is given without its conserved first and last residue.

J gene | V gene | CDR3 protein
TRBJ2-1 | TRBV7-2 | ASSLLVFDEQF
TRBJ1-2 | TRBV7-9 | ASSPKAANYGYT
TRBJ2-2 | TRBV18 | ASSQESSGTGELF
TRBJ1-2 | TRBV5-1 | ASSFDSAYGYT
TRBJ2-1 | TRBV27 | ASSLLVLRGNEQF
TRBJ2-5 | TRBV7-9 | ASSSGQGKETQY
NA | TRBV5-1 | ASRGSGPGGSYEQY
TRBJ1-6 | TRBV6-1 | ASRRTYEVSYNSPLH
TRBJ1-4 | TRBV27 | ASSQDRDDEKLF
TRBJ2-3 | TRBV27 | ASRSGVDTQY
TRBJ1-1 | TRBV4-3 | AGTENPNTEAF
TRBJ2-7 | TRBV19 | ASSRRGVNEQY
TRBJ2-7 | TRBV4-2 | ASSQESSTPYEQY
TRBJ1-1 | TRBV6-1 | ASSESRTGGRRWDTEAF
TRBJ1-4 | TRBV7-9 | ASTSGQGANEKLF
NA | TRBV7-9 | ASSFAGETYEQY
TRBJ2-7 | TRBV3-1 | ASSQVGQGDEQY
TRBJ2-4 | TRBV12-3/TRBV12-4 | ASSFGVLIAKNIQY
TRBJ2-7 | TRBV6-2/TRBV6-3 | ASSYPSWTSVRF
TRBJ2-5 | TRBV2 | ASRNGVGAGLPETQY
TRBJ1-6 | TRBV4-3 | ASSQVRYSPLH
TRBJ1-5 | TRBV6-1 | AGSVGNQPQH
TRBJ2-5 | TRBV4-2 | ASSQVGGLETQY
NA | TRBV7-3 | ASSQISGTDSYNEQF
TRBJ2-1 | TRBV29-1 | SVGVSYNEQF
TRBJ1-1 | TRBV7-9 | ASSVTGVDTEAF
TRBJ1-2 | TRBV10-3 | AISEPTGVKDGYT
TRBJ2-2 | TRBV5-5 | ASSLVVGANTGELF
TRBJ2-7 | TRBV6-2/TRBV6-3 | ASSYRQGINEQY
TRBJ2-3 | TRBV20-1 | SASSQGGKGGVRTDTQY
TRBJ2-5 | TRBV20-1 | SARDADSGGFMETQY
TRBJ2-2 | TRBV7-2 | ASRFDSYTGELF
TRBJ2-1 | TRBV7-3 | ASSPLAGAYNEQF